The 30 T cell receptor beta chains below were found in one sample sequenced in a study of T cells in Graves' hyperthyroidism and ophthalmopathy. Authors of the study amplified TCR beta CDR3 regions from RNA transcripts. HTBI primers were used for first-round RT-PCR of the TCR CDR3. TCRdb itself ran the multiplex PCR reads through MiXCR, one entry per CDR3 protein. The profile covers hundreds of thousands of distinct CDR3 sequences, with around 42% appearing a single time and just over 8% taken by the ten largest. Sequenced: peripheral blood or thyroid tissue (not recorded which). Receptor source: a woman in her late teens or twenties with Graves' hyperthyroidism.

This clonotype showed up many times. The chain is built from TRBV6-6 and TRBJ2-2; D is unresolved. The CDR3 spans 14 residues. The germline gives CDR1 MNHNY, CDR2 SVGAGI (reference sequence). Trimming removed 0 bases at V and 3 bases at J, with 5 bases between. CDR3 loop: CASSYSSHTGELFF. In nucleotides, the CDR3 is TGTGCCAGCAGTTACTCGTCGCACACCGGGGAGCTGTTTTTT.

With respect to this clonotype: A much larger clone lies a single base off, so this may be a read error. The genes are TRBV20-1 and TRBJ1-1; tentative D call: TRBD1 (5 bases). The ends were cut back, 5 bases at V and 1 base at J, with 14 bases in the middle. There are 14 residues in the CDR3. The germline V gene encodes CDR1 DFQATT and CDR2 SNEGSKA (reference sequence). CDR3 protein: CSAGAGSRNTEAFF. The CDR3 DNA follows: TGCAGTGCTGGAGCAGGGAGCAGGAACACTGAAGCTTTCTTT.

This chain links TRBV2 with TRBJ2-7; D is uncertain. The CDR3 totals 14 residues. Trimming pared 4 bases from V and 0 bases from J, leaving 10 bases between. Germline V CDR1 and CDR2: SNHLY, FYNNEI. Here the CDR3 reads CASSGIPRSYEQYF. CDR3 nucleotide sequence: TGTGCCAGCAGTGGTATACCGCGCTCCTACGAGCAGTACTTC.

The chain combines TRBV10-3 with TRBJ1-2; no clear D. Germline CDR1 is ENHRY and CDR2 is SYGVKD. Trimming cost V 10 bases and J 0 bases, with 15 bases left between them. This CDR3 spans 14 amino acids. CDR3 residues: CASMMGNSNYGYTF. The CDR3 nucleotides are TGTGCCAGCATGATGGGGAACTCTAACTATGGCTACACCTTC.

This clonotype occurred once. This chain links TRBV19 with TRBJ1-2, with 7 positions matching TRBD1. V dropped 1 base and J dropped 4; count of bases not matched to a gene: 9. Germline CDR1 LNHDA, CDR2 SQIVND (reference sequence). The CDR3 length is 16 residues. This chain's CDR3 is CASSIGAGTARYGYTF. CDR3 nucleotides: TGTGCCAGTAGTATAGGAGCTGGGACAGCCCGCTATGGCTACACCTTC.

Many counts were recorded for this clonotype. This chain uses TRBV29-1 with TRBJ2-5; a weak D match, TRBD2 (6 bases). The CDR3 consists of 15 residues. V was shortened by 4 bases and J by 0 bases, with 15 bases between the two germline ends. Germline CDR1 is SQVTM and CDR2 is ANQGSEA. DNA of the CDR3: TGCAGCGTTGCAGACCATCTAGCGCACCAAGAGACCCAGTACTTC. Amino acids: CSVADHLAHQETQYF.

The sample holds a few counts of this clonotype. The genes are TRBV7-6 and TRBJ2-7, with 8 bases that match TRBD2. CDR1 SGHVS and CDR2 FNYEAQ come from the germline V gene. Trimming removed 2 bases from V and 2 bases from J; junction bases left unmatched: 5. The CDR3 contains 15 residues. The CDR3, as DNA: TGTGCCAGCAGCTTAAGGACTAGCCTTCCCTACGAGCAGTACTTC. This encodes CASSLRTSLPYEQYF.

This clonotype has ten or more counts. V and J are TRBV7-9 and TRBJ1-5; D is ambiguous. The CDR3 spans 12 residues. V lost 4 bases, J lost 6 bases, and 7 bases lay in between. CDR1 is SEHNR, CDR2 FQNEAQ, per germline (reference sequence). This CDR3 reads CASSSTVQPQHF. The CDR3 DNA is TGTGCCAGCAGCTCGACCGTTCAGCCCCAGCATTTT.

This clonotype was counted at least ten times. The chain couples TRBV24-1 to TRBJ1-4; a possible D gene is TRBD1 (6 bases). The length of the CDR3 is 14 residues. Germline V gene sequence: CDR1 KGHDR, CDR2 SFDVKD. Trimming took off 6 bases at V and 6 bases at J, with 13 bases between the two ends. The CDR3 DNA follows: TGTGCCACCAGTCCCAGGGGAGAGGATGAAAAACTGTTTTTT. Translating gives CATSPRGEDEKLFF.

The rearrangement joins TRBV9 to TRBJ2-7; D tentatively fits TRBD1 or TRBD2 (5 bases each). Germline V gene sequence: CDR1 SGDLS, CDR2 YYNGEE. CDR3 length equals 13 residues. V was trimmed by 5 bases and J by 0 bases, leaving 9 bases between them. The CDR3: CASRGPSSYEQYF. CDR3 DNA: TGTGCCAGCAGGGGACCCTCCTCCTACGAGCAGTACTTC.

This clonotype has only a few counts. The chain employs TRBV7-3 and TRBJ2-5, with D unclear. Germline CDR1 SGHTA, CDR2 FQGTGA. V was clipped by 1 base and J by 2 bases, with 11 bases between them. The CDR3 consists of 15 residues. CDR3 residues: CASSLNGVSQETQYF. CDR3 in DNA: TGTGCCAGCAGCTTAAACGGTGTATCTCAAGAGACCCAGTACTTC.

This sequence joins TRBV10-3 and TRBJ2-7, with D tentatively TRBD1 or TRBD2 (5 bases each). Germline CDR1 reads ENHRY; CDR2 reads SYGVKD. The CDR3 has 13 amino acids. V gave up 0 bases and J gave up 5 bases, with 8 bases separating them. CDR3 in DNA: TGTGCCATCAGTGAGTCATGGGGGAACGAGCAGTACTTC. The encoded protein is CAISESWGNEQYF.

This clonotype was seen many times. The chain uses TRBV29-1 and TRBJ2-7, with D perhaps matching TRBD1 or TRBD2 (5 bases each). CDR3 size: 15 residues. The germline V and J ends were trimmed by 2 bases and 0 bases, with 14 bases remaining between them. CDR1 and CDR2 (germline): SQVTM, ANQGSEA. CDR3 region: CSVESGTASSYEQYF. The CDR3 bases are TGCAGCGTTGAATCCGGGACGGCGAGCTCCTACGAGCAGTACTTC.

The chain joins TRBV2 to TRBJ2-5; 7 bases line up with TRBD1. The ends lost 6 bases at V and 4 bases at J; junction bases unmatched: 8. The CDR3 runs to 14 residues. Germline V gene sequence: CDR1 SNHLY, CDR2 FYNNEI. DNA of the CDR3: TGTGCCAGCAGGCACAGGGGCTATGGAGAGACCCAGTACTTC. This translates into CASRHRGYGETQYF.

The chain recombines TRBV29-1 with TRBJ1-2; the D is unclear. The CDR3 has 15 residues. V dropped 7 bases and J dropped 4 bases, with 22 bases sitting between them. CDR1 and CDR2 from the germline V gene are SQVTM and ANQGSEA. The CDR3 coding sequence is TGCAGCGCTAGGGCTAGGCGCAACGGGCGCTATGGCTACACCTTC. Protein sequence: CSARARRNGRYGYTF.

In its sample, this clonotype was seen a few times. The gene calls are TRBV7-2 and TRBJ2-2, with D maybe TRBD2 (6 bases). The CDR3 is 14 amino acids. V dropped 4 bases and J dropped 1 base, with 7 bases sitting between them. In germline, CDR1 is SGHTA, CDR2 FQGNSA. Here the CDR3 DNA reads TGTGCCAGCAGCTATAGCGGGAACACCGGGGAGCTGTTTTTT. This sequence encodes CASSYSGNTGELFF.

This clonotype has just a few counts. The DNA of the CDR3 is TGTGCCAGTAGTCAGGGACACGCCGGAGGAGCCCAGCATTTT. Amino acid sequence: CASSQGHAGGAQHF. J is TRBJ1-5 and V is TRBV19; the D gene is possibly TRBD1 (6 bases). This CDR3 spans 14 amino acids. V dropped 5 bases and J dropped 11 bases, with 19 bases sitting between them. CDR1 is LNHDA and CDR2 is SQIVND in the germline V gene (reference sequence).

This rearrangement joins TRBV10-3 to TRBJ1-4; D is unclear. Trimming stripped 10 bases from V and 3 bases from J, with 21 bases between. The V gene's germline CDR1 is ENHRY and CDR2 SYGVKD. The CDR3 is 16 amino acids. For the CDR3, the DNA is TGTGCCAGCAGCGGAGGCATTAAGGGTGCTAATGAAAAACTGTTTTTT. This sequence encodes CASSGGIKGANEKLFF.

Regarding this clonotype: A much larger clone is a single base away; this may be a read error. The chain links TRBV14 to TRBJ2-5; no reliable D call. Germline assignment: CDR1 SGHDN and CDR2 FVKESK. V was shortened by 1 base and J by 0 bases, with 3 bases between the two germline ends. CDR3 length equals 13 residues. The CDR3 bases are TGTGCCAGCAGCCAAGCTTACCAAGAGACCCAGTACTTC. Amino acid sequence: CASSQAYQETQYF.

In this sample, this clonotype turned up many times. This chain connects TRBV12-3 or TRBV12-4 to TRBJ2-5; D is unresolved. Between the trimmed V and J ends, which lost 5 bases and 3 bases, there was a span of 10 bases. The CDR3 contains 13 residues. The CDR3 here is CASSPGREETQYF. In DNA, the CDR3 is TGTGCCAGCAGTCCCGGACGGGAAGAGACCCAGTACTTC.

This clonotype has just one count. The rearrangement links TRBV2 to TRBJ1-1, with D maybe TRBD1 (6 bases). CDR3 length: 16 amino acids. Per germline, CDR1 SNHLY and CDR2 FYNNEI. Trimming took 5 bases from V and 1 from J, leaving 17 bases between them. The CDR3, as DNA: TGTGCCAGCAGTTTACCGGGCCCCAGGGGGAACACTGAAGCTTTCTTT. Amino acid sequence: CASSLPGPRGNTEAFF.

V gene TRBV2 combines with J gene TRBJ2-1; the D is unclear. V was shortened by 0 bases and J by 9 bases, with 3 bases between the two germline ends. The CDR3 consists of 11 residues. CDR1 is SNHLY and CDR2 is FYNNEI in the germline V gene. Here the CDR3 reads CASSEAGEQFF. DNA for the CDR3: TGTGCCAGCAGTGAAGCTGGTGAGCAGTTCTTC.

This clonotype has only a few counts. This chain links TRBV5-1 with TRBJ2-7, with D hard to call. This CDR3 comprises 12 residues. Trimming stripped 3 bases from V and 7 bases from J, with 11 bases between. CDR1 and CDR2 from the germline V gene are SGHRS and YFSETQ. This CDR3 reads CASSWTSGEQYF. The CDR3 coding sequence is TGCGCCAGCAGCTGGACGTCCGGGGAGCAGTACTTC.

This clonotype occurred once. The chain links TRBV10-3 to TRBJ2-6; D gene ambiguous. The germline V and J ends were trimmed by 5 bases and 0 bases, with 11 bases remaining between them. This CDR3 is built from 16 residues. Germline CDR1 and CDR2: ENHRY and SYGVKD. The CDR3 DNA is TGTGCCATCAGTTACCAGGACGGCTCTGGGGCCAACGTCCTGACTTTC. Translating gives CAISYQDGSGANVLTF.

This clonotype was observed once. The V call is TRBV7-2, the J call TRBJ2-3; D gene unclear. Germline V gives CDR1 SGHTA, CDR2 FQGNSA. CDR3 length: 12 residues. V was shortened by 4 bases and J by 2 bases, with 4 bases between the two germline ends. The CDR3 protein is CASSSPTDTQYF. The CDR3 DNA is TGTGCCAGCAGCTCCCCCACAGATACGCAGTATTTT.

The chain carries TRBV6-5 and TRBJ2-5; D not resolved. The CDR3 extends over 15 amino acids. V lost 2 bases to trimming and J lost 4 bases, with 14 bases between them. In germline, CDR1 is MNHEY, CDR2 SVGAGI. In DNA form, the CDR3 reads TGTGCCAGCAGTTACCGGATGGGTCCCCCAGAGACCCAGTACTTC. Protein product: CASSYRMGPPETQYF.

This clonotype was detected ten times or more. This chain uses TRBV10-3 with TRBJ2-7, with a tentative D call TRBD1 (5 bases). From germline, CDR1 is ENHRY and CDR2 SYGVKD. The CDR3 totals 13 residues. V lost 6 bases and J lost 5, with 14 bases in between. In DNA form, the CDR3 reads TGTGCCATCAGACCGGACAAAAGGCACGAGCAGTACTTC. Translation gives CAIRPDKRHEQYF.

The CDR3 region has the DNA TGTGCCAGGAGCCAAGAAGGAGCTAGCGGGAGCGGTGAGACCCAGTACTTC. Encoded protein: CARSQEGASGSGETQYF. V is TRBV6-1 and J is TRBJ2-5, with 10 bases matching TRBD2. Germline loops: CDR1 MNHNS, CDR2 SASEGT. The V and J ends lost 9 bases and 5 bases, in that order; junction bases with no gene match: 18. The CDR3 contains 17 residues.

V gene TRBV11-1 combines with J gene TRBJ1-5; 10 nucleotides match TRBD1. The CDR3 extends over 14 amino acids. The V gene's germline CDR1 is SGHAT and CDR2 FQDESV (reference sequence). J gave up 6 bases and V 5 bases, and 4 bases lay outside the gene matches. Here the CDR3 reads CASSLGQGTQPQHF. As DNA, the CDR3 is TGTGCCAGCAGCCTGGGACAGGGGACTCAGCCCCAGCATTTT.

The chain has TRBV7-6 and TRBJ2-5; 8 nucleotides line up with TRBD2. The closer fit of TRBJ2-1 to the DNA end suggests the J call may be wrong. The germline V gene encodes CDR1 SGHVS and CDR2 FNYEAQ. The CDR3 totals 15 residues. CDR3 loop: CASSHGALAGNEQFF. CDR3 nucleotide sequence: TGTGCCAGCAGCCACGGGGCGCTAGCGGGCAATGAGCAGTTCTTC.